This T cell receptor (beta chain) was sequenced during a study of blood T cells in healthy people across ages. Germline CDR1 is DFQATT and CDR2 is SNEGSKA (reference sequence). The CDR3 is made up of 16 amino acids. Trimming took 3 bases from V and 4 from J, leaving 19 bases between them. Through a sample-barcoded 5' primer and a J-beta primer mix, a second PCR was run for about 7 to 12 cycles. TCRdb re-called the 5' RACE reads through MiXCR, storing one row per CDR3 protein. Here the sample spans 600,000 to 900,000 distinct CDR3 sequences, roughly 25% being singletons. The data were also submitted as part of a second study, on T cells of mothers and their children. According to that study: No persistent microchimeric T cell clones were detected.

The specimen was blood. The TCR originated in a boy between 10 and 17 years old in good health. The rearrangement uses TRBV20-1 and TRBJ2-1, with D tentatively TRBD1 (6 bases). The CDR3 bases are TGCAGTGCTAGCTTACGTTGGACAGACATTTACAATGAGCAGTTCTTC. Its protein is CSASLRWTDIYNEQFF.